This TCR beta chain appears in the sequencing data of a study of CD4 T cells in relation to SARS-CoV-2 and coronaviruses. Clones were sequenced by immunoSEQ multiplex PCR, and TCRdb holds only the in-frame ones, with some missing. The sample records tens of thousands of clones, 78% being singletons. The CDR3 length is 19 residues. Germline CDR1 and CDR2: MNHNS and SASEGT. V lost 1 base to trimming and J lost 0 bases, with 16 bases between them. In the case of this clone: Its cognate antigen is unknown.

The unexposed donors gave CD4+ T cells in about 2010-2019, prior to COVID-19. Isolation of CD4+ T cells took place after about eleven days in culture. This TCR was recovered from a human donor in good health. The gene calls are TRBV6-1 and TRBJ2-6; D is perhaps TRBD2 (6 bases). The material sequenced was CD4+ T cells from PBMCs, cultured in vitro. The CDR3 protein is CASSEGVGGTSSGANVLTF. CDR3 sequence (DNA): TGTGCCAGCAGTGAAGGGGTTGGGGGGACGAGCTCTGGGGCCAACGTCCTGACTTTC.